This T cell receptor (beta chain) was profiled in a study of post-analysis software for immune sequencing data. General study findings and limits: Multiple sclerosis patients showed significantly lower normalized Chao1 diversity than controls did.

Trimming removed 3 bases at V and 6 bases at J, with 17 bases between. This CDR3 spans 14 amino acids. Germline V gene data show CDR1 as SQVTM and CDR2 as ANQGSEA. Presence of unique molecular identifiers characterized the TCR beta cDNA libraries. TCRdb recomputed calls from the PCR reads with MiXCR, one row per CDR3 protein. The data show 150,000 to 200,000 distinct CDR3 sequences, with 35% to 40% seen just once and approximately 30% held by the top ten. This clonotype was counted a few times. Its antigen is undetermined. This sequence joins TRBV29-1 and TRBJ1-2; no definite D call. The clonotype comes from a girl aged 5 to 17 with multiple sclerosis. The specimen was blood, collected after autologous hematopoietic stem cell transplantation. The CDR3 spells CSVEVVTEGNGYTF. In DNA, the CDR3 is TGCAGCGTTGAGGTGGTCACCGAGGGCAATGGCTACACCTTC. The full variable domain, with the rest looked up from reference TRBV29-1 and TRBJ1-2, is SAVISQKPSRDICQRGTSLTIQCQVDSQVTMMFWYRQQPGQSLTLIATANQGSEATYESGFVIDKFPISRPNLTFSTLTVSNMSPEDSSIYLCSVEVVTEGNGYTFGSGTRLTVV.